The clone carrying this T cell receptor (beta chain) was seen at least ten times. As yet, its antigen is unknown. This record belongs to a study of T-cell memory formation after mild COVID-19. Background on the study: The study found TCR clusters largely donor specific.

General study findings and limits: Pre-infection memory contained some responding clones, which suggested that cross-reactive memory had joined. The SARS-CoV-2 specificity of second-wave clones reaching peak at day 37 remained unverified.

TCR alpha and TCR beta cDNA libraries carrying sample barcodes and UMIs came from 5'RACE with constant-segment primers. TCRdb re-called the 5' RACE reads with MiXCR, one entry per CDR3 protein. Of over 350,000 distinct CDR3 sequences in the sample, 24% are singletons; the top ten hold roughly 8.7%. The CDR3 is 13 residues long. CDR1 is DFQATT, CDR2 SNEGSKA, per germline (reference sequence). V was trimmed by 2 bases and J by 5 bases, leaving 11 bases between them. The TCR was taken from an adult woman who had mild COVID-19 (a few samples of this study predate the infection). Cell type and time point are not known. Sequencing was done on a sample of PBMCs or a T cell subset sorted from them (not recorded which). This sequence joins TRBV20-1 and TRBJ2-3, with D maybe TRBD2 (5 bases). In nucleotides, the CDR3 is TGCAGTGCTAGATCTAGCCCGGGAGATACGCAGTATTTT. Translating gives CSARSSPGDTQYF.